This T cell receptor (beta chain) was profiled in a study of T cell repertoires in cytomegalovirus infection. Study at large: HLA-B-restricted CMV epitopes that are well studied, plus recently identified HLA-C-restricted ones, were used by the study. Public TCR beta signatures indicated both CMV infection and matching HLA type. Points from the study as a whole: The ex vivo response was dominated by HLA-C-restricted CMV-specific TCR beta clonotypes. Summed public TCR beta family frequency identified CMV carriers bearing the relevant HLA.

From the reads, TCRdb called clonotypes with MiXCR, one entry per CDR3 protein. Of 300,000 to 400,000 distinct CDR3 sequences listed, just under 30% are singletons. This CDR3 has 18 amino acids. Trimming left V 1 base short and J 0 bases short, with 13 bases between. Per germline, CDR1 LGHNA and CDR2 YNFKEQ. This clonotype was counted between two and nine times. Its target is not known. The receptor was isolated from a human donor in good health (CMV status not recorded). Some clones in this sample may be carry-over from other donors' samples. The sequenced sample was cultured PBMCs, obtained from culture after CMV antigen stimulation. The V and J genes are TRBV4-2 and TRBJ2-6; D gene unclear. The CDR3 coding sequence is TGTGCCAGCAGCCAAGCGGCCGAGTCTTACTCTGGGGCCAACGTCCTGACTTTC. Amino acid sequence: CASSQAAESYSGANVLTF.